Presented here are 5 T cell receptor beta chains from one specimen sequenced in a study of CXCR3-negative and CXCR3-positive naive CD8 T cells. Study-wide results and limits: CXCR3-positive naive cells had TRB CDR3s that were more hydrophobic than CXCR3-negative naive cells had.

With UMI labels, 5' RACE was used to prepare the TRB cDNA libraries. One entry per CDR3 protein, without DNA, is what TCRdb gives after re-calling the 5' RACE reads. The sample has 80,000 to 100,000 distinct CDR3 sequences, and its top ten clones hold around 0.82%. Their antigens remain unidentified. The sequenced material came from naive CXCR3+ CD8+ T cells from blood. As for subset: CD45RO-CCR7+CD27+CD95- naive CD8+ T cells expressing CXCR3 (TNR3+). The origin of the receptors is a human donor in good health. Some clones in this sample may be carry-over from other donors' samples.

The rearrangement uses TRBV7-9 and TRBJ1-6. Germline CDR1 reads SEHNR; CDR2 reads FQNEAQ (reference sequence). The length of the CDR3 is 16 residues. This chain's CDR3 is CASSLDLSSYNSPLHF. Filled out from reference TRBV7-9 and TRBJ1-6, the complete variable domain reads DTGVSQNPRHKITKRGQNVTFRCDPISEHNRLYWYRQTLGQGPEFLTYFQNEAQLEKSRLLSDRFSAERPKGSFSTLEIQRTEQGDSAMYLCASSLDLSSYNSPLHFGNGTRLTVT.

This rearrangement joins TRBV5-5 to TRBJ2-5; TCRdb's D gene call, TRBD1, goes unchecked for lack of DNA. Looked up from germline, CDR1 is SGHKS and CDR2 is YYEKEE (reference sequence). The CDR3 totals 15 residues. The CDR3 is CASSPAKGGQETQYF. Combining the CDR3 with reference TRBV5-5 and TRBJ2-5 gives the whole variable domain DAGVTQSPTHLIKTRGQQVTLRCSPISGHKSVSWYQQVLGQGPQFIFQYYEKEERGRGNFPDRFSARQFPNYSSELNVNALLLGDSALYLCASSPAKGGQETQYFGPGTRLLVL.

This chain uses TRBV7-2 with TRBJ2-7. The CDR3 sequence is 14 residues long. Germline V lookup: CDR1 SGHTA, CDR2 FQGNSA. The CDR3 region is CASSLRSVVYEQYF.

The chain uses TRBV7-9 and TRBJ1-2. Looked up from germline, CDR1 is SEHNR and CDR2 is FQNEAQ (reference sequence). The CDR3 covers 16 residues. This chain's CDR3 is CASSPSGGILKDGYTF.

This sequence joins TRBV20-1 and TRBJ2-7; TCRdb reports TRBD1, a call that lacks DNA to check it against. Germline CDR1 and CDR2: DFQATT and SNEGSKA (reference sequence). This CDR3 spans 15 amino acids. CDR3 sequence reads: CSARAPIDSSYEQYF.